The clone carrying this T cell receptor (beta chain) occurred many times. Its antigen is still unknown. The data were taken from a study of CD8 T cells in ankylosing spondylitis. Study-level points and caveats: A motif in TCR beta, a set of seven to nine highly homologous variants, appeared characteristic of ankylosing spondylitis blood.

5'-RACE, quantitative and with molecular barcodes, yielded the TCR beta libraries. TCRdb re-called the 5' RACE reads through MiXCR, storing one row per CDR3 protein. Of more than 500,000 distinct CDR3 sequences in the sample, approximately 5.3% were seen once. The ends lost 7 bases at V and 0 bases at J; junction bases unmatched: 6. Germline V gives CDR1 SGHTA, CDR2 FQGNSA. This CDR3 has 15 amino acids. This clonotype originated in a male donor with ankylosing spondylitis. This rearrangement joins TRBV7-2 to TRBJ1-3; 7 positions match TRBD1. The material sequenced was blood, either unsorted or a sorted T cell fraction (not recorded which). The CDR3 DNA reads TGTGCCAGCACCGAAAGGGGGCTCTCTGGAAACACCATATATTTT. It is translated as CASTERGLSGNTIYF.